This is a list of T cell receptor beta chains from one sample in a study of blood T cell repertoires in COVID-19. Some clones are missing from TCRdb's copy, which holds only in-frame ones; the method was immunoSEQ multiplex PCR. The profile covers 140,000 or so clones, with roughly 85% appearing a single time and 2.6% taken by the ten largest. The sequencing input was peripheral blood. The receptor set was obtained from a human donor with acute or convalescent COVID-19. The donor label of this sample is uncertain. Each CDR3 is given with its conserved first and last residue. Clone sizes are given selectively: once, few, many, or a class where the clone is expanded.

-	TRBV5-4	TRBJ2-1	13	CASSSFTGIARFF
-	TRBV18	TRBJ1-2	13	CASSGATNYGYTF
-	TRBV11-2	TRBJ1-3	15	CASSLVGVSGNTIYF
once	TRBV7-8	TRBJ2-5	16	CASSLGEGLARETQYF
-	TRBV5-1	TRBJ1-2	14	CASSLVDSSYGYTF
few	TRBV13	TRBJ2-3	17	CASSPSAGQGLADTQYF
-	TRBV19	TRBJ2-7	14	CASSIKEGPYEQYF
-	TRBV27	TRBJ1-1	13	CASSLGGRTEAFF
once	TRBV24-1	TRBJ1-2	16	CATSDDRAGRLGGYTF
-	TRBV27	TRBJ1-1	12	CASSPGNTEAFF
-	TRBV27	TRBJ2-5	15	CASSSGTGGQETQYF
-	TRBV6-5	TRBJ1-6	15	CASSQTGRIGPALHF
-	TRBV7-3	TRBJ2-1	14	CASSSQGAYNEQFF
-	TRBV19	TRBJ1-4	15	CASSASTALNEKLFF